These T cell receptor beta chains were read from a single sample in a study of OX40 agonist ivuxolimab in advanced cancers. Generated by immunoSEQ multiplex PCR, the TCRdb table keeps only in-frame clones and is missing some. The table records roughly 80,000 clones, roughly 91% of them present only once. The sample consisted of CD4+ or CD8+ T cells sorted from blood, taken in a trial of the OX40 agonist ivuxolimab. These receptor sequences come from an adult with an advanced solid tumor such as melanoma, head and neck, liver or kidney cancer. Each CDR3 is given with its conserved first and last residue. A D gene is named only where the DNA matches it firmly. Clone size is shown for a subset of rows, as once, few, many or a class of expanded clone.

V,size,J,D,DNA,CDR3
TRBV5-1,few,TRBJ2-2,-,TGCGCCAGCAGCTTGGTGTCAGGGGCCGGGGAGCTGTTTTTT,CASSLVSGAGELFF
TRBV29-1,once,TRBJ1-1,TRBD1,TGCAGCGTTGAAGATATAGGACAGGGGAACACTGAAGCTTTCTTT,CSVEDIGQGNTEAFF
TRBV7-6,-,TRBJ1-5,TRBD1,TGTGCCAGCAGTCCCGGGACAGGGGGCCCATATAGCAATCAGCCCCAGCATTTT,CASSPGTGGPYSNQPQHF
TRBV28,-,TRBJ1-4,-,TGTGCCAGCAGTTTCTTCCGGGGGGAAAAACTGTTTTTT,CASSFFRGEKLFF
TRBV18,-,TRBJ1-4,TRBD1,TGTGCCAGCTCACCTCGGACAGGTCTTGCAACTAATGAAAAACTGTTTTTT,CASSPRTGLATNEKLFF
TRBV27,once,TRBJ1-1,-,TGTGCCAGCAGTTCCCCAACGACAGGTAACACTGAAGCTTTCTTT,CASSSPTTGNTEAFF
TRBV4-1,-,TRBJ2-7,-,TGCGCCAGCAGCCAGGGGGCGGGGCAGACCTACGAGCAGTACTTC,CASSQGAGQTYEQYF
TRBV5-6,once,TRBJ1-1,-,TGTGCCAGCAGCTTTCAGGGTCTGAACACTGAAGCTTTCTTT,CASSFQGLNTEAFF
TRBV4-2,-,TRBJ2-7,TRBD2,TGTGCCAGCGGACATATACCTGGGTCTAGCGGACAACAAGGCGAGCAGTACTTC,CASGHIPGSSGQQGEQYF
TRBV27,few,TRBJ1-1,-,TGTGCCAGCAGTTTAAGGCCAGGGGAAGCTTTCTTT,CASSLRPGEAFF
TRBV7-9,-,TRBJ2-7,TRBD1,TGTGCCAGCAGCCCGTATACACCGGGACAGGGGGCTCACTACGAGCAGTACTTC,CASSPYTPGQGAHYEQYF
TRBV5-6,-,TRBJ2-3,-,TGTGCCAGCAGCCCCCCAGGGGGCACAGATACGCAGTATTTT,CASSPPGGTDTQYF
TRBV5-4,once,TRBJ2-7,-,TGTGCCAGCAGCGGGGGGACCCCCGATAGCTCCTACGAGCAGTACTTC,CASSGGTPDSSYEQYF
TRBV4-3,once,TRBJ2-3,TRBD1,TGCGCCAGCAGCCAAGACGGACAGGGGGGACGCACAGATACGCAGTATTTT,CASSQDGQGGRTDTQYF
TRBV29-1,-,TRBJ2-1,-,TGCAGCGTTGAAGCATGGGACAATGAGCAGTTCTTC,CSVEAWDNEQFF
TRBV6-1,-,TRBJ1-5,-,TGTGCCAGCAGTGAAGCCGGGGCGGGGCTGGATGGCAATCAGCCCCAGCATTTT,CASSEAGAGLDGNQPQHF
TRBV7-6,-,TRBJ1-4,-,TGTGCCAGCAGTAGGGGGGAGAATGAAAAACTGTTTTTT,CASSRGENEKLFF
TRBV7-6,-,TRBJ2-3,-,TGTGCCAGCAGCTTAGTCCCTAAGACAGATACGCAGTATTTT,CASSLVPKTDTQYF
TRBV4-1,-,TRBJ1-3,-,TGCGCCAGCAGCCAGGCTGAGGTTGGAAACACCATATATTTT,CASSQAEVGNTIYF
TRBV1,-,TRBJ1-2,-,TGCACCAGCAGCCAAGATAGGATTTCGGGGTCGAACTATGGCTACACCTTC,CTSSQDRISGSNYGYTF
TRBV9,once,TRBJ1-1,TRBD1,TGTGCCAGCAGCGTAGCTTCAGTCGGGGACAGGGGTTTAGAGGCTTTCTTT,CASSVASVGDRGLEAFF
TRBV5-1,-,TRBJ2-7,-,TGCGCCAGCAGCAACGGACAACCCTACGAGCAGTACTTC,CASSNGQPYEQYF
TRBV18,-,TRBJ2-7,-,TGTGCCAGCTCGCTCTGGCCGTGGGGGGAGATCTCCTACGAGCAGTACTTC,CASSLWPWGEISYEQYF
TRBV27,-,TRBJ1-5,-,TGTGCCAGCAGTTTTGGGGGCAGCGGTCAGCCCCAGCATTTT,CASSFGGSGQPQHF
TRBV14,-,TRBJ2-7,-,TGTGCCAGCAGCCAAACCGGTGAGCAGTACTTC,CASSQTGEQYF
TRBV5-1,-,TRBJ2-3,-,TGCGCCAGCAGCTTACGCGGGAACCCAGATACGCAGTATTTT,CASSLRGNPDTQYF
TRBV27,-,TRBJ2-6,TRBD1,TGTGCCAGCAGTTCTACGCCAGGGGGCGTTGGGGCCAACGTCCTGACTTTC,CASSSTPGGVGANVLTF
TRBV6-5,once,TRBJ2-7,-,TGTGCCAGCAGTTACGCGTCAGGGTCGGACTACGAGCAGTACTTC,CASSYASGSDYEQYF
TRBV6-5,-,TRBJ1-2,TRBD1,TGTGCCAGCAGTTTAACCGGGACAGGGACTGGCTACACCTTC,CASSLTGTGTGYTF
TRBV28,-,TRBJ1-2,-,TGTGCCAGCAGTTTGGGCAGCCTCTATGGCTACACCTTC,CASSLGSLYGYTF
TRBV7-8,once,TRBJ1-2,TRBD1,TGTGCCAGCAGCTCCTGGGGGACAGGGGGTCTTGGCTACACCTTC,CASSSWGTGGLGYTF
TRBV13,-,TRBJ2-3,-,TGTGCCAGCAGCTTACTGGAGACTAGACGCACAGATACGCAGTATTTT,CASSLLETRRTDTQYF
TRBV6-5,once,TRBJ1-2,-,TGTGCCAGCAGTTTGGACATTGGGAACTATGGCTACACCTTC,CASSLDIGNYGYTF
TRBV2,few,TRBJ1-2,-,TGTGCCAGCCAGGAGGGGGGCTATGGCTACACCTTC,CASQEGGYGYTF
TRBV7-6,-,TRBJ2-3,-,TGTGCCAGCAGCGCTCTAGGGGGGGACAGCACAGATACGCAGTATTTT,CASSALGGDSTDTQYF
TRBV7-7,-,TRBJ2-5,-,TGTGCTAGCAGCTTATCGGCCAGCGGGCAAGAGACCCAGTACTTC,CASSLSASGQETQYF
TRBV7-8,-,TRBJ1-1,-,TGTGCCAGCAGCTTAGGGAGGGTTTACGTCTACGGCACTGAAGCTTTCTTT,CASSLGRVYVYGTEAFF
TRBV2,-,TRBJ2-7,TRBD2,TGTGCCAGCAGTGAACCGACTAGCGGGAGCTCCTACGAGCAGTACTTC,CASSEPTSGSSYEQYF
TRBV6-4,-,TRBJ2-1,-,TGTGCCAGCAGTGACTCGCCCAGCGGGTACAATGAGCAGTTCTTC,CASSDSPSGYNEQFF
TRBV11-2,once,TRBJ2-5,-,TGTGCCAGCAGCTTATACGCGGAACCAGAGACCCAGTACTTC,CASSLYAEPETQYF
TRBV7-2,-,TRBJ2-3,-,TGTGCCAGCAGCTTAGAGGCCCCCGCAGGCCCCTTAAACACAGATACGCAGTATTTT,CASSLEAPAGPLNTDTQYF
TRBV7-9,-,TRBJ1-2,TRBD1,TGTGCCAGCAGCTCGAGACAGGGAGGGGACTATGGCTACACCTTC,CASSSRQGGDYGYTF